The clone carrying this T cell receptor (beta chain) was seen more than once but under ten times. This CDR3 has 15 residues. With 3 bases removed from V and 6 bases from J, the gap between germline ends came to 15 bases. Per germline, CDR1 LNHDA and CDR2 SQIVND (reference sequence). This sample was included in a study of T cells in Graves' hyperthyroidism and ophthalmopathy. RNA transcripts gave rise to amplified TCR beta CDR3 regions. Using the HTBI primer set, a first-round RT-PCR was run on the TCR CDR3. TCRdb redid the calling of the multiplex PCR reads with MiXCR, one entry per CDR3 protein. The sample shows some 560,000 distinct CDR3 sequences, approximately 14% of them seen only once.

The sequencing input was blood. The receptor's source is a woman aged 25 to 45 with Graves' hyperthyroidism. The rearrangement links TRBV19 to TRBJ2-1; D call uncertain. The CDR3 is CASSIAASYRNEQFF. CDR3 bases: TGTGCCAGTAGTATCGCAGCTTCTTATCGCAATGAGCAGTTCTTC.